This T cell receptor beta chain was retrieved from a study of blood T cell repertoires in COVID-19. Overall study context: Italy, Spain and the United States were the sources of the convalescent and acute COVID-19 samples. PBMCs, B-cell-depleted T cells, or T cells provided the cDNA or gDNA that made up the material.

In the source study's methods: For nucleated cells, counts were estimated from reference gene primer amplification. Sequencing used immunoSEQ multiplex PCR; TCRdb keeps in-frame clones, though not all of them. That table gives V, J and clone size, and the DNA gave D and trimming. In the table there are roughly 240,000 clones, roughly four fifths of which are singletons. CDR3 length: 14 residues. Germline CDR1 is LGHDT and CDR2 is YNNKEL (reference sequence). J was trimmed by 7 bases and V by 2 bases; bases with no gene match: 5. The sequenced sample consisted of peripheral blood. The chain employs TRBV3-1 (or the pseudogene TRBV3-2) and TRBJ1-5, with TRBD1 matching over 7 bases. This clonotype was obtained from a woman in her sixties or seventies with acute or convalescent COVID-19. CDR3 bases: TGTGCCAGCAGCCAACGTGACAGGGAACAGCCCCAGCATTTT. Protein sequence: CASSQRDREQPQHF.